This T cell receptor (beta chain) was captured in a study of blood T cell repertoires in COVID-19. About the study: Samples of COVID-19 (acute and convalescent) were obtained from the United States, Italy and Spain. The analysed material was cDNA or gDNA that came from T cells, B-cell-depleted T cells, or PBMCs.

V was clipped by 5 bases and J by 5 bases; unmatched bases: 2. Germline CDR1 reads SEHNR; CDR2 reads FQNEAQ (reference sequence). This CDR3 region has 14 residues. Original data processing: Amplification of reference gene primers was used by the study to estimate nucleated cell counts. The repertoire was sequenced with immunoSEQ multiplex PCR; TCRdb's copy has only in-frame clones and lacks some. For V, J and clone size, that table is used; D and trimming come from the DNA. The sample holds around 190,000 clones; 86% are singletons and the top ten take 8% to 10%. This receptor was taken from a man aged 50 to 60 with active or convalescent COVID-19. The genes are TRBV7-9 and TRBJ2-1; 11 bases match TRBD2. The sequencing input was peripheral blood. The CDR3: CASSRLAGHNEQFF. In nucleotides, the CDR3 is TGTGCCAGCAGCCGACTAGCGGGACACAATGAGCAGTTCTTC.